The sample holds many counts of the clone carrying this T cell receptor (beta chain). Every bit of the isolated RNA underwent reverse transcription, so sequencing read expressed TCRB transcripts. Using immunoSEQ multiplex PCR, the repertoire was profiled, and TCRdb retains in-frame clones only, with some absent. The sample lists 300,000 or so clones, roughly 8% occurring once. The entry originates in a study of beta chain features in type 1 diabetes. Whole-study context: Cell yields, gender and age were similar in healthy donors and patients.

V lost 5 bases to trimming and J lost 2 bases, with 14 bases between them. This CDR3 is built from 14 residues. CDR1 and CDR2 from the germline V gene are SQVTM and ANQGSEA. The gene calls are TRBV29-1 and TRBJ2-3, with D uncertain. Sequenced input: central memory CD4+ T cells from blood. The TCR comes from a woman between 18 and 29 years old in good health. The CDR3 reads CSVLRRTYTDTQYF. CDR3 sequence (DNA): TGCAGCGTTCTCAGGCGGACCTACACAGATACGCAGTATTTT.